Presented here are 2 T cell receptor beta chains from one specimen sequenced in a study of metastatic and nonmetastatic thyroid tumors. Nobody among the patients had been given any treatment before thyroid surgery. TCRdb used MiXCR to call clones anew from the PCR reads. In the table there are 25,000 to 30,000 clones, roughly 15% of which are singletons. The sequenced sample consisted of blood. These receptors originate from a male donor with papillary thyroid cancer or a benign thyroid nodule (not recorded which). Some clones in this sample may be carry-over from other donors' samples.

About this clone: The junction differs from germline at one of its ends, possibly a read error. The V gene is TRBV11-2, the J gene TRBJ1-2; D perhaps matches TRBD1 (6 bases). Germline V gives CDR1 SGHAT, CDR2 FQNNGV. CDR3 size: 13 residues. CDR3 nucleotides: TGTGCCAGCATCTTAGTGGGGGCAGGTGGCTACACCTTC. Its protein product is CASILVGAGGYTF.

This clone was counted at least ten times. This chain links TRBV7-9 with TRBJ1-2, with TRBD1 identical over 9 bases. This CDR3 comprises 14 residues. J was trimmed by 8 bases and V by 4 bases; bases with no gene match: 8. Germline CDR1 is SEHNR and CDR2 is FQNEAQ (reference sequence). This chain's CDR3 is CASSSEGQGGGYTF. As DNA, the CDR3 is TGTGCCAGCAGCTCCGAGGGACAGGGAGGAGGCTACACCTTC. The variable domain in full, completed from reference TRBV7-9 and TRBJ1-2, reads DTGVSQNPRHKITKRGQNVTFRCDPISEHNRLYWYRQTLGQGPEFLTYFQNEAQLEKSRLLSDRFSAERPKGSFSTLEIQRTEQGDSAMYLCASSSEGQGGGYTFGSGTRLTVV.